Listed here are 23 T cell receptor beta chains from one sample, sequenced in a study of metastatic and nonmetastatic thyroid tumors. TCRdb reassembled clones from the PCR reads with MiXCR. This table has under 75,000 clones, roughly 18% appearing once. The entire patient cohort was treatment-naive prior to thyroid surgery. Sequencing was carried out using blood. The receptor set was obtained from a female donor with papillary thyroid cancer or a benign thyroid nodule (not recorded which). Some clones in this sample may be carry-over from other donors' samples.

Ten or more counts support this clone. This rearrangement joins TRBV4-2 to TRBJ2-1; 7 bases agree with TRBD1. The CDR3 has 16 amino acids. Unmatched junction bases numbered 9, after V lost 4 bases and J lost 3 bases. Germline CDR1 reads LGHNA; CDR2 reads YNFKEQ. The DNA for the CDR3 is TGTGCCAGCAGCCCCTCGGGCCAGGGGGACTACAATGAGCAGTTCTTC. It translates to CASSPSGQGDYNEQFF.

CDR3 nucleotides: TGTGCCATCAGTGAGCACGGCCCGAACTATGGCTACACCTTC. This sequence encodes CAISEHGPNYGYTF. V usage is TRBV10-3 and J usage is TRBJ1-2; the D is unclear. Germline loops: CDR1 ENHRY, CDR2 SYGVKD. Trimming stripped 2 bases from V and 2 bases from J, with 9 bases between. This CDR3 has 14 residues.

V is TRBV24-1 and J is TRBJ2-1; 9 nucleotides agree with TRBD1. Trimming at V came to 8 bases and at J to 3 bases, leaving 7 bases not matched to a gene. The CDR3 consists of 15 residues. Germline lookup yields CDR1 KGHDR and CDR2 SFDVKD. CDR3 DNA: TGTGCCACCATTTTTGGGGACAGGGACTACAATGAGCAGTTCTTC. This encodes CATIFGDRDYNEQFF.

This clone was observed at least ten times. This sample also contains other DNA sequences that code for the same CDR3. V is TRBV3-1 and J is TRBJ2-1; 10 nucleotides align to TRBD2. The length of the CDR3 is 14 residues. Per the germline V gene, CDR1 is LGHDT and CDR2 is YNNKEL (reference sequence). J was trimmed by 9 bases and V by 3 bases; bases with no gene match: 5. CDR3 coding DNA: TGTGCCAGCAGCCACGGGCTAGCGGGAGTTGAGCAGTTCTTC. Translated: CASSHGLAGVEQFF.

This clone was observed at least ten times. V gene TRBV28 combines with J gene TRBJ2-1; the match to TRBD2 covers 10 bases. CDR1 is MDHEN and CDR2 is SYDVKM in the germline V gene. This CDR3 has 16 residues. Losses at the gene ends were 4 bases for V and 6 bases for J; bases not matched to a gene: 9. The CDR3 spells CASSSLAGVVRNEQFF. CDR3 in DNA: TGTGCCAGCAGTTCGCTAGCGGGAGTCGTTCGCAATGAGCAGTTCTTC. The variable domain in full, completed from reference TRBV28 and TRBJ2-1, reads DVKVTQSSRYLVKRTGEKVFLECVQDMDHENMFWYRQDPGLGLRLIYFSYDVKMKEKGDIPEGYSVSREKKERFSLILESASTNQTSMYLCASSSLAGVVRNEQFFGPGTRLTVL.

The rearrangement joins TRBV10-1 to TRBJ2-7; 12 nucleotides agree with TRBD1. The V gene end was trimmed by 3 bases and the J gene end by 7 bases; junction bases not matched to a gene: 7. The CDR3 runs 15 residues. Germline V lookup: CDR1 WNHNN, CDR2 SYGVQD (reference sequence). In DNA form, the CDR3 reads TGCGCCAGCAGTGACGGGGGACAGGGGGCTTGGGAGCAGTACTTC. Translating gives CASSDGGQGAWEQYF.

This clone was seen repeatedly, ten times or more. The same CDR3 also results from other DNA sequences found in this sample. The V and J genes are TRBV2 and TRBJ2-7; 12 positions match TRBD2. CDR3 length: 16 residues. Germline V CDR1 and CDR2: SNHLY, FYNNEI. V lost 6 bases, J lost 5 bases, and 11 bases stayed unmatched. The chain's CDR3 is CASRNPLAGGPNEQYF. The CDR3 bases are TGTGCCAGCAGGAACCCCCTAGCGGGAGGGCCGAACGAGCAGTACTTC.

The gene calls are TRBV7-3 and TRBJ1-1; D is uncertain. Germline-derived CDR1 and CDR2 are SGHTA and FQGTGA. Deletions cut 1 base from V and 0 bases from J, with 9 bases between. The length of the CDR3 is 15 residues. CDR3 loop: CASSLSGPMNTEAFF. The CDR3 DNA follows: TGTGCCAGCAGCTTAAGTGGCCCAATGAACACTGAAGCTTTCTTT.

By share, this clone counts as medium-sized. Within the sample, other DNA sequences also encode this same CDR3. The gene calls are TRBV6-1 and TRBJ2-1, with D possibly TRBD2 on 7 matching bases. CDR1 MNHNS and CDR2 SASEGT come from the germline V gene. CDR3 length equals 16 residues. V dropped 2 bases and J dropped 2 bases, with 13 bases sitting between them. For the CDR3, the DNA is TGTGCCAGCAGTGAACGGGGCGGGGGCACCTACAATGAGCAGTTCTTC. Translated, it gives CASSERGGGTYNEQFF.

The rearrangement joins TRBV5-1 to TRBJ1-1, with a possible D match to TRBD1 (6 bases). Germline CDR1 reads SGHRS; CDR2 reads YFSETQ. The CDR3 has 15 amino acids. Trimming pared 0 bases from V and 0 bases from J, leaving 9 bases between. CDR3 loop: CASSLVQGLNTEAFF. The CDR3 nucleotides are TGCGCCAGCAGCTTGGTGCAGGGGTTGAACACTGAAGCTTTCTTT.

This clone was picked up one time. The junction and the germline gene differ at one end; a read error may be behind it. The V gene is TRBV30, the J gene TRBJ1-2; D may be TRBD1 (5 bases). This CDR3 has 12 residues. Germline-derived CDR1 and CDR2 are GTSNPN and SVGIG (reference sequence). CDR3 in amino acids: CAWTPGQGRAIF. The CDR3 bases are TGTGCCTGGACCCCTGGGCAGGGAAGGGCCATCTTC.

This clone was seen many times. The V gene is TRBV28, the J gene TRBJ2-7; 8 bases align to TRBD1. The CDR3 covers 15 residues. Trimming removed 1 base from V and 3 bases from J; junction bases left unmatched: 5. Germline-derived CDR1 and CDR2 are MDHEN and SYDVKM. CDR3 sequence (DNA): TGTGCCAGCAGTTTATCCACCGGGACAGGCTACGAGCAGTACTTC. Translation gives CASSLSTGTGYEQYF.

This clone occurred many times. The chain uses TRBV30 and TRBJ1-2; 8 bases line up with TRBD1. Germline assignment: CDR1 GTSNPN and CDR2 SVGIG (reference sequence). This CDR3 has 14 residues. Losses at the gene ends were 4 bases for V and 2 bases for J; bases not matched to a gene: 6. CDR3 region: CAWMRRQGNYGYTF. CDR3 in DNA: TGTGCCTGGATGCGGAGACAGGGGAACTATGGCTACACCTTC.

At least ten counts were recorded for this clone. J is TRBJ2-1 and V is TRBV12-3 or TRBV12-4; 7 bases line up with TRBD1. The CDR3 consists of 13 residues. The trim removed 10 bases at V and 1 base at J, leaving 4 bases unmatched. CDR3 nucleotides: TGTGCCACGGGACAGTCATCCTACAATGAGCAGTTCTTC. Its protein product is CATGQSSYNEQFF.

The sample holds many counts of this clone. The chain links TRBV12-3 or TRBV12-4 to TRBJ2-7; D ambiguous. This CDR3 is 14 amino acids long. Trimming removed 4 bases from V and 0 bases from J, with 10 bases in between. The CDR3 nucleotides are TGTGCCAGCAGTTCCCCTCCGGTCTCCTACGAGCAGTACTTC. This encodes CASSSPPVSYEQYF.

This clone was seen ten or more times. J is TRBJ1-1 and V is TRBV27; D not resolved. Trimming removed 6 bases from V and 0 bases from J, with 8 bases in between. In germline, CDR1 is MNHEY, CDR2 SMNVEV (reference sequence). There are 13 residues in the CDR3. The CDR3 coding sequence is TGTGCCAGCAGCCCCGGGGTGAACACTGAAGCTTTCTTT. Translated: CASSPGVNTEAFF.

In DNA, the CDR3 is TGCGCCAGCCGACAGGGGGCAAGTAATTCACCCCTCCACTTT. It codes for CASRQGASNSPLHF. The J gene is TRBJ1-6, the V gene TRBV5-1; 10 bases are a match to TRBD1. The CDR3 is 14 amino acids. Germline CDR1 reads SGHRS; CDR2 reads YFSETQ. The trim removed 7 bases at V and 6 bases at J, leaving 4 bases unmatched.

The V call is TRBV20-1, the J call TRBJ2-7; D not resolved. The germline V gene encodes CDR1 DFQATT and CDR2 SNEGSKA (reference sequence). The CDR3 contains 15 residues. V gave up 1 base and J gave up 0 bases, with 13 bases separating them. The CDR3 sequence: CSARGKARASYEQYF. CDR3 bases: TGCAGTGCTAGAGGAAAAGCCCGGGCCTCCTACGAGCAGTACTTC.

This clone was counted many times. The rearrangement uses TRBV12-3 or TRBV12-4 and TRBJ2-7; TRBD2 agrees at 7 bases. The CDR3 length is 15 residues. Trimming at V came to 6 bases and at J to 0 bases, leaving 8 bases not matched to a gene. This CDR3 is CASSSTRDYSYEQYF. CDR3 bases: TGTGCCAGCAGCTCTACTCGGGACTACTCCTACGAGCAGTACTTC.

This clone appeared many times. This chain connects TRBV5-1 to TRBJ2-3; no clear D gene. CDR1 and CDR2 (germline): SGHRS, YFSETQ. With 3 bases removed from V and 0 bases from J, the gap between germline ends came to 11 bases. CDR3 size: 15 residues. The CDR3 is CASSWRDPSTDTQYF. The CDR3 DNA is TGCGCCAGCAGCTGGCGAGATCCTAGCACAGATACGCAGTATTTT.

Regarding this clone: This may be a read error: a much more frequent sequence differs by one nucleotide. This chain uses TRBV5-5 with TRBJ1-1; D is uncertain. Trimming cost V 2 bases and J 2 bases, with 7 bases left between them. The germline V gene has CDR1 SGHKS and CDR2 YYEKEE (reference sequence). This CDR3 is built from 13 residues. CDR3 coding DNA: TGTGCCAGCAGCTTCCCTATTAACACTGAAGCTTTCTTT. Translating gives CASSFPINTEAFF.

This clone was counted many times. This chain uses TRBV7-8 with TRBJ1-4, with D perhaps TRBD1 (6 bases). CDR3 length equals 16 residues. V lost 7 bases and J lost 2, with 17 bases in between. The germline CDR1 and CDR2 sequences are SGHVS and FQNEAQ. The DNA for the CDR3 is TGTGCCAGCACGCGGACGGGGGCGTATACTAATGAAAAACTGTTTTTT. Its protein product is CASTRTGAYTNEKLFF.

There are many counts of this clone. This chain uses TRBV7-2 with TRBJ2-5, with unresolved D. Germline CDR1 is SGHTA and CDR2 is FQGNSA. CDR3 length equals 11 residues. V lost 3 bases to trimming and J lost 3 bases, with 2 bases between them. CDR3 coding DNA: TGTGCCAGCAGCTTGAAAGAGACCCAGTACTTC. As protein: CASSLKETQYF.